The entry below gives a single T cell receptor beta chain sequence along with its context. The record originates from a study of blood T cell repertoires in COVID-19. Study-level information: COVID-19 samples from acute and convalescent phases originated in the United States, Italy and Spain. In each case, the material was cDNA or gDNA derived from T cells, B-cell-depleted T cells, or PBMCs.

CDR3 size: 17 residues. Germline-derived CDR1 and CDR2 are LGHNT and FRNRAP. J was trimmed by 7 bases and V by 2 bases; bases with no gene match: 5. Under the authors' procedure: Counts of nucleated cells, estimated from reference gene primer amplification, were obtained. Clones were sequenced by immunoSEQ multiplex PCR, and TCRdb holds only the in-frame ones, with some missing. The DNA gave D and trimming, while V, J and clone size come from that table. The sample holds more than 95,000 clones, just over 85% seen once. The sequenced sample was peripheral blood. The source of this sequence is a woman aged 55-70 years in a cohort sampled during active or convalescent COVID-19. The rearrangement uses TRBV12-5 and TRBJ2-1, with 16 bases fitting TRBD2. The CDR3 nucleotides read TGTGCTAGTGGTTTGCCGGGACTAGCGGGGGGGCATAATGAGCAGTTCTTC. Its protein product is CASGLPGLAGGHNEQFF.